This T cell receptor beta chain was obtained from a study of blood T cell repertoires in COVID-19. Across the whole study: The United States, Italy and Spain were the sources of the acute and convalescent COVID-19 samples. T cells, B-cell-depleted T cells, or PBMCs provided the cDNA or gDNA that served as material.

Some clones are missing from TCRdb's copy, which holds only in-frame ones; the method was immunoSEQ multiplex PCR. There are about 190,000 clones in the sample; around four fifths occur only once, and approximately 19% lies in the top ten. The length of the CDR3 is 12 residues. V was pared by 6 bases and J by 9 bases, with 6 bases of the junction left unmatched. Germline values: CDR1 MNHEY, CDR2 SMNVEV (reference sequence). The sequencing input was peripheral blood. The rearrangement uses TRBV27 and TRBJ2-3; 7 positions match TRBD1. The sequence was obtained from a human donor in a cohort sampled during active COVID-19. CDR3 nucleotides: TGTGCCAGCAGAAAACAGGGGTTCACGCAGTATTTT. Translating it yields CASRKQGFTQYF.